A single sample is the source of the 28 T cell receptor beta chains below, sequenced in a study of blood T cell repertoires in COVID-19 (dated by TCRdb to 2019 to 2021). Receptors were amplified or captured by the immunoSEQ multiplex PCR assay. TCRdb mirrors the immuneACCESS table, restricted to in-frame sequences. Some clones are absent from its copies; in checked studies, under half trace to an unresolved V gene, and the reason for the others is unknown. Across this sample there are roughly 180,000 clones, with less than 85% seen only once. The ten top clones hold 15% to 20% of the sample. The sequencing input was PBMCs or T cells enriched from blood (not recorded which). The source is a man aged 55 to 69 who had recovered from COVID-19.

J is TRBJ2-7 and V is TRBV19, with D perhaps TRBD1 (5 bases). The germline CDR1 and CDR2 sequences are LNHDA and SQIVND (reference sequence). The CDR3 spans 12 residues. V was trimmed by 10 bases and J by 2 bases, leaving 12 bases between them. The CDR3 coding sequence is TGTGCCACGCGCAAGGGGACCTACGAGCAGTACTTC. It encodes CATRKGTYEQYF.

The chain carries TRBV7-2 and TRBJ1-6; 7 bases agree with TRBD1. The CDR3 loop spans 17 amino acids. V shed 3 bases and J 4 bases; nucleotides not matched to a gene: 9. Per the germline V gene, CDR1 is SGHTA and CDR2 is FQGNSA. The CDR3 spells CASSFAPGQLYNSPLHF. The CDR3, as DNA: TGTGCCAGCAGCTTCGCCCCGGGACAGCTTTATAATTCACCCCTCCACTTT.

With respect to this clone: Other DNA sequences in this sample translate to the same CDR3. V gene TRBV6-5 combines with J gene TRBJ2-3; D uncertain. Germline V CDR1 and CDR2: MNHEY, SVGAGI. Between the trimmed V and J ends, which lost 7 bases and 3 bases, there was a span of 5 bases. CDR3 length: 11 amino acids. This CDR3 reads CASTSTDTQYF. In DNA, the CDR3 is TGTGCCAGCACGAGTACAGATACGCAGTATTTT.

This clone was picked up a small number of times. The V and J genes are TRBV14 and TRBJ2-7, with 9 bases matching TRBD1. In germline, CDR1 is SGHDN, CDR2 FVKESK. The CDR3 is 15 residues long. V lost 5 bases to trimming and J lost 0 bases; unmatched junction nucleotides: 5. The chain's CDR3 is CASSLQGASSYEQYF. The CDR3 DNA follows: TGTGCCAGCAGCTTACAGGGGGCTTCCTCCTACGAGCAGTACTTC.

This chain connects TRBV28 to TRBJ2-2; 8 positions agree with TRBD1. The CDR3 has 16 residues. Trimming cost V 6 bases and J 3 bases; bases outside gene matches: 9. CDR1 is MDHEN, CDR2 SYDVKM, per germline. The CDR3 region has the DNA TGTGCCAGCAGGGGGCCTAGACAGGGGTACACCGGGGAGCTGTTTTTT. Its protein is CASRGPRQGYTGELFF.

The chain links TRBV12-3 or TRBV12-4 to TRBJ2-7; D not resolved. This CDR3 spans 12 amino acids. The ends were cut back, 3 bases at V and 7 bases at J, with 10 bases in the middle. This CDR3 reads CASSLFRAEQYF. The CDR3 DNA follows: TGTGCCAGCAGTTTGTTCCGAGCTGAGCAGTACTTC.

There are many counts of this clone. The chain couples TRBV9 to TRBJ2-2; a weak D match, TRBD2 (5 bases). V gave up 4 bases and J gave up 7 bases, with 11 bases separating them. CDR1 and CDR2 from the germline V gene are SGDLS and YYNGEE. This CDR3 is 13 amino acids long. In DNA, the CDR3 is TGTGCCAGCAGCACACGGGGTGGCGGGGAGCTGTTTTTT. Residues: CASSTRGGGELFF. Complete variable domain (other parts from reference TRBV9 and TRBJ2-2): DSGVTQTPKHLITATGQRVTLRCSPRSGDLSVYWYQQSLDQGLQFLIQYYNGEERAKGNILERFSAQQFPDLHSELNLSSLELGDSALYFCASSTRGGGELFFGEGSRLTVL.

The chain has TRBV19 and TRBJ1-5, with 10 bases matching TRBD1. Per germline, CDR1 LNHDA and CDR2 SQIVND (reference sequence). The V segment lost 5 bases and the J segment 6 bases; nucleotides outside the gene matches: 7. The CDR3 length is 15 residues. CDR3 nucleotides: TGTGCCAGTAGTGTCGGACAGGGGGTTCGTCAGCCCCAGCATTTT. This sequence encodes CASSVGQGVRQPQHF.

This chain links TRBV12-3 or TRBV12-4 with TRBJ1-1; D is ambiguous. This CDR3 contains 12 residues. Trimming pared 3 bases from V and 7 bases from J, leaving 9 bases between. This CDR3 is CASSFWGVEAFF. CDR3 nucleotide sequence: TGTGCCAGCAGTTTCTGGGGAGTTGAAGCTTTCTTT.

The V call is TRBV27, the J call TRBJ1-5; 7 nucleotides agree with TRBD1. The V segment lost 7 bases and the J segment 3 bases; nucleotides outside the gene matches: 15. The CDR3 has 17 residues. Germline V lookup: CDR1 MNHEY, CDR2 SMNVEV (reference sequence). The CDR3 loop is CASTLGNTTGLNQPQHF. CDR3 DNA: TGTGCCAGCACCTTGGGGAACACGACAGGGCTCAATCAGCCCCAGCATTTT.

This sequence joins TRBV19 and TRBJ1-4, with 7 bases that match TRBD1. This CDR3 has 13 residues. With V trimmed by 7 bases and J by 6 bases, 5 bases remained unmatched. Per germline, CDR1 LNHDA and CDR2 SQIVND (reference sequence). The CDR3 DNA is TGTGCCAGTAAACAGGGGTCCGATGAAAAACTGTTTTTT. The encoded protein is CASKQGSDEKLFF.

CDR3 coding DNA: TGCAGTGCTAGAGTACATGAACCCCAGCATTTT. Translated, it gives CSARVHEPQHF. This sequence joins TRBV20-1 and TRBJ1-5, with no clear D. The CDR3 has 11 residues. Germline-derived CDR1 and CDR2 are DFQATT and SNEGSKA (reference sequence). The V and J ends lost 1 base and 10 bases respectively, with 8 bases between them.

The rearrangement joins TRBV18 to TRBJ2-3, with 13 bases matching TRBD2. V lost 3 bases to trimming and J lost 6 bases; unmatched junction nucleotides: 9. Germline V lookup: CDR1 KGHSH, CDR2 LQKENI. The CDR3 sequence is 17 residues long. Here the CDR3 reads CASSPWPGTSGTDTQYF. CDR3 nucleotide sequence: TGTGCCAGCTCACCCTGGCCCGGGACTAGCGGGACGGATACGCAGTATTTT. The full variable domain, in which reference TRBV18 and TRBJ2-3 provide the parts outside the CDR3, is NAGVMQNPRHLVRRRGQEARLRCSPMKGHSHVYWYRQLPEEGLKFMVYLQKENIIDESGMPKERFSAEFPKEGPSILRIQQVVRGDSAAYFCASSPWPGTSGTDTQYFGPGTRLTVL.

This chain joins TRBV28 and TRBJ2-3; the D gene is possibly TRBD2 (6 bases). Germline V gene data show CDR1 as MDHEN and CDR2 as SYDVKM. This CDR3 is 15 amino acids long. With 2 bases removed from V and 0 bases from J, the gap between germline ends came to 9 bases. Here the CDR3 DNA reads TGTGCCAGCAGTTTAATCAGCGGGAGCACAGATACGCAGTATTTT. Its translation: CASSLISGSTDTQYF.

The chain combines TRBV28 with TRBJ1-6; 9 nucleotides match TRBD1. From germline, CDR1 is MDHEN and CDR2 SYDVKM. V gave up 5 bases and J gave up 19 bases; unmatched junction bases: 9. The CDR3 has 12 amino acids. CDR3 sequence (DNA): TGTGCCAGCAGTACAACCGGGACAGGGCTACACTTT. Its translation: CASSTTGTGLHF.

The chain links TRBV29-1 to TRBJ1-2, with unresolved D. The CDR3 covers 12 residues. The germline CDR1 and CDR2 sequences are SQVTM and ANQGSEA. V was cut by 2 bases and J by 6 bases, with 10 bases left in between. CDR3 residues: CSVEPGKDGYTF. The CDR3 DNA reads as TGCAGCGTTGAACCGGGGAAGGATGGCTACACCTTC.

The chain combines TRBV9 with TRBJ1-2, with 9 bases lining up with TRBD1. After removal of 2 bases from V and 5 bases from J, the junction contained 7 bases not matched to a gene. Germline CDR1 SGDLS, CDR2 YYNGEE. There are 15 residues in the CDR3. The CDR3 region is CASSVLGTGQYGYTF. In DNA form, the CDR3 reads TGTGCCAGCAGCGTGCTCGGGACAGGGCAATATGGCTACACCTTC.

The V gene is TRBV5-1, the J gene TRBJ1-2; perhaps TRBD1 as D (5 bases). Germline V CDR1 and CDR2: SGHRS, YFSETQ. The CDR3 consists of 15 residues. V shed 0 bases and J shed 2 bases, with 11 bases lying between them. The CDR3 sequence is CASSLGAQENYGYTF. Written as DNA, the CDR3 is TGCGCCAGCAGCTTGGGGGCACAGGAGAACTATGGCTACACCTTC.

J is TRBJ2-5 and V is TRBV5-1; D may be TRBD2 (6 bases). V lost 0 bases and J lost 0, with 9 bases in between. CDR1 is SGHRS, CDR2 YFSETQ, per germline. The length of the CDR3 is 15 residues. This CDR3 reads CASSLALAHQETQYF. Here the CDR3 DNA reads TGCGCCAGCAGCTTGGCACTAGCTCACCAAGAGACCCAGTACTTC.

The J gene is TRBJ1-1, the V gene TRBV5-8, with D tentatively TRBD1 (6 bases). CDR1 SGHTS and CDR2 YDEGEE come from the germline V gene. V lost 2 bases and J lost 8, with 13 bases in between. The CDR3 covers 13 residues. The CDR3 here is CASSFRGAWEAFF. The CDR3 bases are TGTGCCAGCAGCTTCCGGGGGGCCTGGGAAGCTTTCTTT.

This chain uses TRBV19 with TRBJ1-4; a possible D gene is TRBD1 (5 bases). CDR3 length: 17 amino acids. CDR1 is LNHDA, CDR2 SQIVND, per germline (reference sequence). The V end lost 3 bases, the J end lost 4 bases, and 18 bases lay between the germline ends. The CDR3 DNA reads TGTGCCAGTAGTATTAGACCTACATTGGGGCTTAATGAAAAACTGTTTTTT. This sequence encodes CASSIRPTLGLNEKLFF.

The chain links TRBV5-4 to TRBJ1-2, with D tentatively TRBD1 (6 bases). V lost 1 base and J 4 bases, leaving 23 bases between the germline ends. The length of the CDR3 is 18 residues. Germline loops: CDR1 SGHNT, CDR2 YYREEE (reference sequence). The CDR3 loop is CASSLRGGFGSSGYGYTF. The CDR3 region has the DNA TGTGCCAGCAGCTTGAGGGGGGGGTTTGGAAGCAGCGGCTATGGCTACACCTTC.

The chain recombines TRBV27 with TRBJ2-1; the match to TRBD2 covers 11 bases. Trimming removed 8 bases from V and 4 bases from J; junction bases left unmatched: 4. The CDR3 is 14 residues long. Germline V gene sequence: CDR1 MNHEY, CDR2 SMNVEV (reference sequence). DNA of the CDR3: TGTGCCAGCTCGAGACTAGCGGGGTACAATGAGCAGTTCTTC. Amino acid sequence: CASSRLAGYNEQFF.

V is TRBV14 and J is TRBJ1-1; perhaps TRBD1 as D (5 bases). The CDR3 sequence is 15 residues long. Trimming cost V 0 bases and J 4 bases, with 12 bases left between them. Germline CDR1 SGHDN, CDR2 FVKESK. The CDR3 coding sequence is TGTGCCAGCAGCCAAGAGCAGGGTTCGGTCACTGAAGCTTTCTTT. Its translation: CASSQEQGSVTEAFF.

In this sample, this clone turned up a few times. The chain combines TRBV5-6 with TRBJ1-5; D is possibly TRBD1 (5 bases). The CDR3 has 14 residues. Trimming shortened V by 4 bases and J by 3 bases, and 11 bases separated the two germline ends. The germline V gene encodes CDR1 SGHDT and CDR2 YYEEEE. The DNA of the CDR3 is TGTGCCAGCAGCGGGGGGATGGCCAATCAGCCCCAGCATTTT. It yields the protein CASSGGMANQPQHF. The entire variable domain, with the rest obtained from reference TRBV5-6 and TRBJ1-5, is as follows: DAGVTQSPTHLIKTRGQQVTLRCSPKSGHDTVSWYQQALGQGPQFIFQYYEEEERQRGNFPDRFSGHQFPNYSSELNVNALLLGDSALYLCASSGGMANQPQHFGDGTRLSIL.

J is TRBJ1-5 and V is TRBV4-2; D is perhaps TRBD1 (5 bases). Germline V gene sequence: CDR1 LGHNA, CDR2 YNFKEQ. The CDR3 is 14 residues long. Trimming took off 0 bases at V and 12 bases at J, with 15 bases between the two ends. CDR3 nucleotide sequence: TGTGCCAGCAGCCAAGAGCCAAGGGGTTCTATCCAGCATTTT. Protein product: CASSQEPRGSIQHF.

The V call is TRBV19, the J call TRBJ2-7, with D possibly TRBD2 on 6 matching bases. The length of the CDR3 is 15 residues. Trimming stripped 9 bases from V and 7 bases from J, with 25 bases between. The germline CDR1 and CDR2 sequences are LNHDA and SQIVND (reference sequence). The CDR3 here is CASENRGNAKREQYF. CDR3 sequence (DNA): TGTGCCAGCGAAAACCGCGGGAACGCCAAAAGGGAGCAGTACTTC. Drawing the rest from reference TRBV19 and TRBJ2-7, the complete variable domain is DGGITQSPKYLFRKEGQNVTLSCEQNLNHDAMYWYRQDPGQGLRLIYYSQIVNDFQKGDIAEGYSVSREKKESFPLTVTSAQKNPTAFYLCASENRGNAKREQYFGPGTRLTVT.

This sequence joins TRBV21-1 and TRBJ2-7; the tabulated D call, TRBD2, remains unverified against the DNA. TRBV21-1 is flagged as a pseudogene. The CDR3 is 16 amino acids. The CDR3, as DNA: TGTGCCAGCAGCAAAGCGCTTAGCGGGGGTAGGGACGAGCAGTACTTC. Its protein is CASSKALSGGRDEQYF.